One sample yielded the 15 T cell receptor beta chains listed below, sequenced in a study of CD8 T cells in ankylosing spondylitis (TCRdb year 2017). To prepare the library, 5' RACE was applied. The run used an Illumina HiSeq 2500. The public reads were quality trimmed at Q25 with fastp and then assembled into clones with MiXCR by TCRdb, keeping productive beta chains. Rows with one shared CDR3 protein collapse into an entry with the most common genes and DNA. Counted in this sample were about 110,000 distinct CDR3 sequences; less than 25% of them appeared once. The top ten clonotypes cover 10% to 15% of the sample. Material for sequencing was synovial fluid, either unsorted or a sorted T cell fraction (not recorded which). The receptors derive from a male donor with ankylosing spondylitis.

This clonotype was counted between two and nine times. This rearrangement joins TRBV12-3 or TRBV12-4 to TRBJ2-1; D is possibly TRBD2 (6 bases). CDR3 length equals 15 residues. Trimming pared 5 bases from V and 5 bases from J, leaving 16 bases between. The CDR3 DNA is TGTGCCAGCAGTCCATCGGGGGTCCCAAACAATGAGCAGTTCTTC. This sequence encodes CASSPSGVPNNEQFF.

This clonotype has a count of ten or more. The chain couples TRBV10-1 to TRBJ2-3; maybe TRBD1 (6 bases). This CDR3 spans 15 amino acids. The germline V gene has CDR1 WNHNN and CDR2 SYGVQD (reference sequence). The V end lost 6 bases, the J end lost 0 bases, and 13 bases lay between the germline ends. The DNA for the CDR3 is TGCGCCAGCAGCAAGGGGGACGGCAGCACAGATACGCAGTATTTT. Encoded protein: CASSKGDGSTDTQYF.

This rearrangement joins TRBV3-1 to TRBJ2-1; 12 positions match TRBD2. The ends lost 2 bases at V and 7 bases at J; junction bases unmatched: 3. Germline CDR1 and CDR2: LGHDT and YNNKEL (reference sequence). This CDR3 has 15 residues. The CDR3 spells CASSQLAGGVNEQFF. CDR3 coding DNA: TGTGCCAGCAGCCAACTAGCGGGAGGGGTAAATGAGCAGTTCTTC.

The CDR3 coding sequence is TGTGCCAGCTCACCCTCGGGGGGGACCTCCTACGAGCAGTACTTC. Translating it yields CASSPSGGTSYEQYF. V gene TRBV18 combines with J gene TRBJ2-7, with 8 nucleotides matching TRBD2. CDR3 length: 15 amino acids. Germline-derived CDR1 and CDR2 are KGHSH and LQKENI. V gave up 3 bases and J gave up 0 bases; unmatched junction bases: 4.

CDR3: CATSDFGTRGRETQYF. The CDR3 DNA follows: TGTGCCACCAGTGATTTCGGGACAAGGGGTCGGGAGACCCAGTACTTC. The chain is built from TRBV24-1 and TRBJ2-5, with D perhaps matching TRBD1 (6 bases). Germline values: CDR1 KGHDR, CDR2 SFDVKD. With 1 base removed from V and 5 bases from J, the gap between germline ends came to 16 bases. CDR3 length: 16 amino acids.

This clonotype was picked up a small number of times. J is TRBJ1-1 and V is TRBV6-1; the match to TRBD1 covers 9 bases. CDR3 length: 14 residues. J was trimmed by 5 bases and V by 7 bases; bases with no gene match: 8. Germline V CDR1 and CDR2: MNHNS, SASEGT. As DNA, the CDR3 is TGTGCCAGCACCCCGGACAGGGGAGATACTGAAGCTTTCTTT. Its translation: CASTPDRGDTEAFF.

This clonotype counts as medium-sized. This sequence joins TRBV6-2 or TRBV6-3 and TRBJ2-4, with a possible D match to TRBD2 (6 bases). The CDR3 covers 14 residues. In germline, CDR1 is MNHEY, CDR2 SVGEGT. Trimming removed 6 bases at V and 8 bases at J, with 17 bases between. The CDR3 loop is CASRRRDWWHIQYF. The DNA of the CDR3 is TGTGCCAGCAGGCGCCGGGACTGGTGGCACATTCAGTACTTC.

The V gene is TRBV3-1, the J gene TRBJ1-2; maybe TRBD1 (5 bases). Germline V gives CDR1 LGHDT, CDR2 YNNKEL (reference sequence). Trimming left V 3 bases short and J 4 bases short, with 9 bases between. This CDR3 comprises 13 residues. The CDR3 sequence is CASSHGASYGYTF. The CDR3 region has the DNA TGTGCCAGCAGCCATGGGGCCTCCTATGGCTACACCTTC.

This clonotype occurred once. The CDR3 DNA follows: TGTGCCAGCAGTGAAGTTACAGCCATTGAAGCTTTCTTT. It encodes CASSEVTAIEAFF. The chain recombines TRBV2 with TRBJ1-1; D is ambiguous. Trimming stripped 1 base from V and 7 bases from J, with 10 bases between. Germline assignment: CDR1 SNHLY and CDR2 FYNNEI. The CDR3 extends over 13 amino acids.

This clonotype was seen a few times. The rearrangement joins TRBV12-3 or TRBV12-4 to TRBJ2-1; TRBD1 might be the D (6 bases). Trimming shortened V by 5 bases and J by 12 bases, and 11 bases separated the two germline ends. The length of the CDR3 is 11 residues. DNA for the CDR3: TGTGCCAGCAGTGCTACAGGGCTGCAGTTCTTC. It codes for CASSATGLQFF.

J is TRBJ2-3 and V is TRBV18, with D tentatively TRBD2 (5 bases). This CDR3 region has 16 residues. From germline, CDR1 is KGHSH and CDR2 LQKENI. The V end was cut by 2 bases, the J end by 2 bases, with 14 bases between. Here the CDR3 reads CASSPWQADHTDTQYF. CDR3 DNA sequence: TGTGCCAGCTCACCATGGCAAGCGGACCACACAGATACGCAGTATTTT.

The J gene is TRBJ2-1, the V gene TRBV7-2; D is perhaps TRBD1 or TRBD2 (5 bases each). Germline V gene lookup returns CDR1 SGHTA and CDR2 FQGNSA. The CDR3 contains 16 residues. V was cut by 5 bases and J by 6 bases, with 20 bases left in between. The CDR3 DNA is TGTGCCAGCAGCCCCACCGCAGGGACCAGCAGCAATGAGCAGTTCTTC. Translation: CASSPTAGTSSNEQFF.

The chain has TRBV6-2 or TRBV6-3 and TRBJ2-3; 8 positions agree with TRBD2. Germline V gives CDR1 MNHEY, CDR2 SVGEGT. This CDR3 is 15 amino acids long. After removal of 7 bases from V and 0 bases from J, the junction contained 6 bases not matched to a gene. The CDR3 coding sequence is TGTGCCAGCAAGGGCGGGAGGCTTAGCACAGATACGCAGTATTTT. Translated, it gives CASKGGRLSTDTQYF.

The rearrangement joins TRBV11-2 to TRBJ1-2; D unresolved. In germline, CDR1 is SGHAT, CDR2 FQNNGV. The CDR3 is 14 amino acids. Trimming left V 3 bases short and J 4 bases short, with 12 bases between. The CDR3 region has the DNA TGTGCCAGCAGCTTCGGGAATTCGGGCTATGGCTACACCTTC. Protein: CASSFGNSGYGYTF. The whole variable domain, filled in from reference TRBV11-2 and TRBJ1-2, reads EAGVAQSPRYKIIEKRQSVAFWCNPISGHATLYWYQQILGQGPKLLIQFQNNGVVDDSQLPKDRFSAERLKGVDSTLKIQPAKLEDSAVYLCASSFGNSGYGYTFGSGTRLTVV.

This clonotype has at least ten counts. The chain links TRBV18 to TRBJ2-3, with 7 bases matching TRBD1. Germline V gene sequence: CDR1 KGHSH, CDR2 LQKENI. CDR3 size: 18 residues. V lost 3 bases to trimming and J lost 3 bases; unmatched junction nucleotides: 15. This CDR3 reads CASSPRTPKGGLTDTQYF. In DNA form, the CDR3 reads TGTGCCAGCTCACCCCGGACTCCGAAAGGGGGCCTTACAGATACGCAGTATTTT.